The entry that follows covers one T cell receptor (beta chain) sequence. The antigen is not known. Clones were read by immunoSEQ multiplex PCR, and TCRdb kept only the in-frame ones, dropping some. Among 100,000 or so clones listed, about 90% were seen once. The sample originates from a study of T cell responses to AZD1222 COVID-19 vaccine. Some second doses came at about 4 weeks and others at about 12 weeks; these were pooled. Study-wide findings and caveats: Repertoires in all cases were sampled only once the peak T cell response had passed.

The CDR3 contains 15 residues. CDR1 MNHNY and CDR2 SVGAGI come from the germline V gene (reference sequence). V shed 4 bases and J shed 5 bases, with 14 bases lying between them. This sequence was found in an adult who received the AZD1222 COVID-19 vaccine. The rearrangement links TRBV6-6 to TRBJ2-2; possible D gene TRBD2, 6 bases. The sequencing here drew on peripheral blood, taken 28 days after the second AZD1222 dose. The CDR3 here is CASSSPESGTGELFF. Here the CDR3 DNA reads TGTGCCAGCAGTTCCCCGGAAAGCGGGACCGGGGAGCTGTTTTTT.